This TCR beta chain was observed in a study of technical replicates of blood from a handful of donors. Method: immunoSEQ multiplex PCR; TCRdb's copy keeps in-frame clones and lacks some. The sample lists over 50,000 clones, around 87% seen once, with around 4.9% in the top ten. The sequence derives from a human donor in good health. Some clones in this sample may be carry-over from other donors' samples. The sequenced material came from PBMCs.

The CDR3, as DNA: TGTGCCAGCAGCATGGGACAGGATAGCTACGAGCAGTACTTC. Translation: CASSMGQDSYEQYF. This chain links TRBV7-8 with TRBJ2-7; 8 nucleotides align to TRBD1. The J segment lost 3 bases and the V segment lost 5 bases, leaving 6 bases of the junction unmatched. This CDR3 has 14 amino acids. Germline V lookup: CDR1 SGHVS, CDR2 FQNEAQ.